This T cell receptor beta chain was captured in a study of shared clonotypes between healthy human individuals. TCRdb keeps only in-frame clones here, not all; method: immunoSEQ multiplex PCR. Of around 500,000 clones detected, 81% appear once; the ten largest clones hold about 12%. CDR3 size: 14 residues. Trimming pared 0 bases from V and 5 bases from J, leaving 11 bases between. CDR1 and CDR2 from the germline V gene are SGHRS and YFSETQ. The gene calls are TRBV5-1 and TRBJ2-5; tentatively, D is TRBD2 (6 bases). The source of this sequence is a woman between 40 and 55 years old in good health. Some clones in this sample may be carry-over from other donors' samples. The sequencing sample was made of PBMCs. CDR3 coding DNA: TGCGCCAGCAGCTTGGTGGAGGGCAGTGAGACCCAGTACTTC. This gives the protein CASSLVEGSETQYF.